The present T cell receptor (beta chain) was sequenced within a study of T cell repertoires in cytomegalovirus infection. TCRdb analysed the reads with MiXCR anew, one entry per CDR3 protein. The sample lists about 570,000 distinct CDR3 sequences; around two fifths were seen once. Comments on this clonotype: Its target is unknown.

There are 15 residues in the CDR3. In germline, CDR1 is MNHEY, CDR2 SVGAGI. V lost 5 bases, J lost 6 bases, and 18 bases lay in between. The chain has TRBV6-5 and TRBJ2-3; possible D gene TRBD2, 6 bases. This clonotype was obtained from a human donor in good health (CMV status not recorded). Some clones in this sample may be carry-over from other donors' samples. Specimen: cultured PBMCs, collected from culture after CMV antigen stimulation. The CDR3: CASSRTGVPPDTQYF. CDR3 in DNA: TGTGCCAGCAGTCGTACGGGAGTCCCCCCCGATACGCAGTATTTT.